This TCR beta chain derives from a study of blood T cell repertoires in COVID-19. Germline assignment: CDR1 SGHTA and CDR2 FQGTGA. V dropped 6 bases and J dropped 5; count of bases not matched to a gene: 3. The CDR3 has 14 amino acids. Source study methods: From reference gene primer amplification, estimates of nucleated cell counts were derived. TCRdb's table, derived via immunoSEQ multiplex PCR, lists solely in-frame clones and lacks some. The V and J calls and clone size are taken from that table; D and trimming were inferred from the DNA. The sample includes 150,000 to 200,000 clones, 75% to 90% seen only once; the top ten take around 7.8%.

The V call is TRBV7-3, the J call TRBJ2-3, with 12 bases fitting TRBD2. Specimen: peripheral blood. The sequence came from a woman in her sixties with acute or convalescent COVID-19. The CDR3 bases are TGTGCCAGCAGTTGGGGACTAGCGGGAGATACGCAGTATTTT. Residues: CASSWGLAGDTQYF.